This TCR beta chain derives from a study of cytomegalovirus exposure and HLA in healthy donors. Study-wide findings and caveats: Several of the most significant clusters appeared, in a later analysis, to be linked to common viral pathogens. Later analysis suggested most CMV-associated TCR beta chains were HLA-restricted.

Points on this clone: Its specificity is not known.

PCR was performed using 60 Vbeta and 13 Jbeta primers. Methods used by the authors: Later reanalysis found 70 million to 95 million unique TCR beta chains, some 10 million of them shared. Measured with immunoSEQ multiplex PCR; TCRdb has only the in-frame clones, and not every one. The V and J calls and clone size come from that table; D and trimming were worked out from the DNA. The data hold some 150,000 clones, with roughly four fifths observed a single time. The clonotype originates from a male donor in good health and CMV-seronegative. Sequenced material: PBMCs.

The DNA of the CDR3 is TGTGCCAGTAGTATAGAAGGGGCGCGCGGCAATCAGCCCCAGCATTTT. Translated, it gives CASSIEGARGNQPQHF. V usage is TRBV19 and J usage is TRBJ1-5, with D possibly TRBD1 on 5 matching bases. This CDR3 region has 16 residues. The germline V gene has CDR1 LNHDA and CDR2 SQIVND (reference sequence). V was shortened by 0 bases and J by 2 bases, with 11 bases between the two germline ends.